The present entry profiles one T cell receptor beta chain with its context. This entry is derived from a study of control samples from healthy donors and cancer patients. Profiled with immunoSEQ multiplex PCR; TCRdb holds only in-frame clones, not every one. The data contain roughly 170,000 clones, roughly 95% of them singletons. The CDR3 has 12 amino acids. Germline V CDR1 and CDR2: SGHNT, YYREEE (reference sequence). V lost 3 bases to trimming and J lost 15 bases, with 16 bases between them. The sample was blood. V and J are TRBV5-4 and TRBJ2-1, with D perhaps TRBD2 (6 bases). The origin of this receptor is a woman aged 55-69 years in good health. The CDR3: CASSSPTSDPFF. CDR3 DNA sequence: TGTGCCAGCAGCTCCCCGACTAGTGATCCGTTCTTC.